This T cell receptor beta chain was sequenced for a study of T cell responses to AZD1222 COVID-19 vaccine. Study in general: Timing groups of about 4 and about 12 weeks for second doses were pooled. Findings of the study overall: With dominance at 160-218 and 743-854, vaccine-associated CD4 TCRs spanned spike. Spike-specific TCR depth and breadth grew after two AZD1222 doses.

Sequencing was performed with immunoSEQ multiplex PCR; in TCRdb, only in-frame clones are kept and a portion is missing. The table includes about 150,000 clones, 88% detected once. This clone appeared a few times. The antigen remains unidentified. The CDR3 contains 14 residues. The junction had 6 bases not matched to a gene; V was cut back by 3 bases and J by 3 bases. Germline lookup yields CDR1 SGDLS and CDR2 YYNGEE. The TCR comes from an adult in good health. The sequencing used peripheral blood, collected on day 0 of AZD1222 vaccination. The gene calls are TRBV9 and TRBJ2-7; 7 bases map to TRBD1. CDR3 DNA: TGTGCCAGCAGCGCACAGACAGGGAACTACGAGCAGTACTTC. This codes for CASSAQTGNYEQYF.